This T cell receptor beta chain originates from a study of T cell responses to AZD1222 COVID-19 vaccine. Overall study findings and caveats: Spike-specific TCR breadth and depth went up after people got two AZD1222 doses. Within unmutated variant regions lay the reported targets of nearly half of spike-specific TCRs.

Second doses were pooled across both intervals (about 4 or about 12 weeks). Concerning this clone itself: What it binds is unknown.

Sequencing was performed with immunoSEQ multiplex PCR; in TCRdb, only in-frame clones are kept and a portion is missing. The sample contains over 85,000 clones, more than 70% of which appear only once. This CDR3 is built from 15 residues. Germline V gene data show CDR1 as SGHRS and CDR2 as YFSETQ. Trimming cost V 6 bases and J 2 bases; bases outside gene matches: 5. The origin of this receptor is an adult who received the AZD1222 COVID-19 vaccine. The J gene is TRBJ2-2, the V gene TRBV5-1; TRBD2 matches at 9 bases. The sequencing here drew on peripheral blood, taken 28 days after the second AZD1222 dose. The CDR3, as DNA: TGCGCCAGCAACCCTAGCGGGGCTAACACCGGGGAGCTGTTTTTT. Translating it yields CASNPSGANTGELFF. Variable domain in full (rest from reference TRBV5-1 and TRBJ2-2): KAGVTQTPRYLIKTRGQQVTLSCSPISGHRSVSWYQQTPGQGLQFLFEYFSETQRNKGNFPGRFSGRQFSNSRSEMNVSTLELGDSALYLCASNPSGANTGELFFGEGSRLTVL.